This T cell receptor (beta chain) was found in a study of OX40 agonist ivuxolimab in advanced cancers. Study observations and caveats: CD4+ and CD8+ T cells in blood underwent clonal expansion by week 6 at 0.1 to 3.0 mg/kg.

Using immunoSEQ multiplex PCR, the repertoire was profiled, and TCRdb retains in-frame clones only, with some absent. Of roughly 120,000 clones listed, roughly nine tenths are singletons. Details on this clone: What it binds is unknown.

The CDR3 length is 12 residues. Germline CDR1 reads SGHRS; CDR2 reads YFSETQ. Trimming removed 3 bases from V and 7 bases from J, with 9 bases in between. The source material was CD4+ or CD8+ T cells sorted from blood, sampled in a trial of the OX40 agonist ivuxolimab. The source is an adult with an advanced solid tumor such as melanoma, head and neck, liver or kidney cancer. This chain joins TRBV5-1 and TRBJ2-3; D might be TRBD2 (5 bases). The CDR3 sequence: CASSSPGNTQYF. CDR3 nucleotide sequence: TGCGCCAGCAGCTCCCCGGGGAATACGCAGTATTTT.